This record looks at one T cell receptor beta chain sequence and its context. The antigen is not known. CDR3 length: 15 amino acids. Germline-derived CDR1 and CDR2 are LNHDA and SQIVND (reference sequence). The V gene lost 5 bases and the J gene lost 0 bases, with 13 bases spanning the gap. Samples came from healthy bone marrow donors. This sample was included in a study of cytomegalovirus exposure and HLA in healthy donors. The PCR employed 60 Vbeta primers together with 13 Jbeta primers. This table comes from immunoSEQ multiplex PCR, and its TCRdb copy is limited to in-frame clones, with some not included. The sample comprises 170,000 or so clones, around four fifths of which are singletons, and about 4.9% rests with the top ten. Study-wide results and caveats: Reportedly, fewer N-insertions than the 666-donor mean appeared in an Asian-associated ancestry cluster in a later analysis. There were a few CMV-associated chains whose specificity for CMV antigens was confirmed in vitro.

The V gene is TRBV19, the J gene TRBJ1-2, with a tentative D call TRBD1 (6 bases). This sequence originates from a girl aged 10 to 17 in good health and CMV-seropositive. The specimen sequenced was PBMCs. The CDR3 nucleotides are TGTGCCAGTAGTCCGCAGGGGCCTCCTAACTATGGCTACACCTTC. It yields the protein CASSPQGPPNYGYTF.